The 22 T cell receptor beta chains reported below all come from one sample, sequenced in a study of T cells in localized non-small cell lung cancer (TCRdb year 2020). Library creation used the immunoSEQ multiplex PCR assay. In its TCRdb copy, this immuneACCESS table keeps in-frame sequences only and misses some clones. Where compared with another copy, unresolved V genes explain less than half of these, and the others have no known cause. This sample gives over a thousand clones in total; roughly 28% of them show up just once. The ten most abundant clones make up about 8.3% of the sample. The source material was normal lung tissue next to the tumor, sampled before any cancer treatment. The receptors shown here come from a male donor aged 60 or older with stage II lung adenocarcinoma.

The DNA for the CDR3 is TGCGCCAGCAGCCCAGGTGCGCGGGACAGGCCCTACGAGCAGTACGTC. Encoded protein: CASSPGARDRPYEQYV. The rearrangement uses TRBV4-1 and TRBJ2-7; 8 positions agree with TRBD1. The V segment lost 4 bases and the J segment 2 bases; nucleotides outside the gene matches: 10. The germline CDR1 and CDR2 sequences are MGHRA and YSYEKL. The CDR3 extends over 16 amino acids.

CDR3 region: CSVPTYPRGNGYTF. The CDR3 DNA follows: TGCAGCGTGCCGACTTACCCCAGAGGGAATGGCTACACCTTC. The genes are TRBV29-1 and TRBJ1-2, with unresolved D. The germline gives CDR1 SQVTM, CDR2 ANQGSEA. The CDR3 has 14 amino acids. V was shortened by 6 bases and J by 6 bases, with 20 bases between the two germline ends.

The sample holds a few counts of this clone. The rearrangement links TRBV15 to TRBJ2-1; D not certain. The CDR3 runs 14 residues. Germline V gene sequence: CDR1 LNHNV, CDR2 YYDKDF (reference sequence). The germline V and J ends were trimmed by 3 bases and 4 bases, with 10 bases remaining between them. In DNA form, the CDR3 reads TGTGCCACCAGCAGGTCAAGGGTATACAATGAGCAGTTCTTC. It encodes CATSRSRVYNEQFF.

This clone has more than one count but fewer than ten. CDR3 bases: TGTGCCAGCACATTAAGTCAGGGGGCTTCCACTGAAGCTTTCTTT. It specifies CASTLSQGASTEAFF. The rearrangement links TRBV28 to TRBJ1-1, with 8 positions matching TRBD1. Germline CDR1 and CDR2: MDHEN and SYDVKM. This CDR3 is built from 15 residues. V lost 7 bases to trimming and J lost 4 bases; unmatched junction nucleotides: 11.

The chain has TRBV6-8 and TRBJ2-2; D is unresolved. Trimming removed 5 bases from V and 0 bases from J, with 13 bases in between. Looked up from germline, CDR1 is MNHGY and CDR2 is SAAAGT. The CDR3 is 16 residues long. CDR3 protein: CASSVEPLANTGELFF. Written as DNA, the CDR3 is TGTGCCAGCAGTGTGGAGCCACTTGCGAACACCGGGGAGCTGTTTTTT.

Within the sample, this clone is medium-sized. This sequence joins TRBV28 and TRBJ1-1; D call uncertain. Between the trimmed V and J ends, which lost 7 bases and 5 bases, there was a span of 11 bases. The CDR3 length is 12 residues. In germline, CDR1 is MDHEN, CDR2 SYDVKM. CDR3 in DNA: TGTGCCAGCACGACCACGGGGACTGAAGCTTTCTTT. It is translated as CASTTTGTEAFF.

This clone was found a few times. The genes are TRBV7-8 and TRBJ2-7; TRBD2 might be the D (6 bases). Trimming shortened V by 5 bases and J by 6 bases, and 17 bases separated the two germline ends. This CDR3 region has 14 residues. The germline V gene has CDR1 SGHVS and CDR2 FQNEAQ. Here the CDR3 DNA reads TGTGCCAGCAGCCCCGGGACTGCTCGGGGCGAGCAGTACTTC. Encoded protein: CASSPGTARGEQYF.

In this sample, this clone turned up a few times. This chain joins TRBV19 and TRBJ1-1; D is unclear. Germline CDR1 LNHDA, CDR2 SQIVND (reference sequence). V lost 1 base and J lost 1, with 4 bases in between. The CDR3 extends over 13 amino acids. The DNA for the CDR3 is TGTGCCAGTAGTATAGCACAGAACACTGAAGCTTTCTTT. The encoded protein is CASSIAQNTEAFF.

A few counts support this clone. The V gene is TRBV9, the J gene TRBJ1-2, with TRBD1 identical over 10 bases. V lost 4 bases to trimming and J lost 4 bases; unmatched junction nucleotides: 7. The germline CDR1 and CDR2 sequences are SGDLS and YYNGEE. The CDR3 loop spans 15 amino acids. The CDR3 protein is CASSSRGTGAYGYTF. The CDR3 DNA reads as TGTGCCAGCAGCTCCCGGGGGACAGGGGCCTATGGCTACACCTTC.

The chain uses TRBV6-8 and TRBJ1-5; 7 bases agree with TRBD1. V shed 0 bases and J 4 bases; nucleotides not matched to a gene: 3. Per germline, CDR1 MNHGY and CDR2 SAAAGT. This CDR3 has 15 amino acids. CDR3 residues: CASSYSGGTNQPQHF. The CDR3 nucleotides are TGTGCCAGCAGTTACTCAGGGGGCACGAATCAGCCCCAGCATTTT.

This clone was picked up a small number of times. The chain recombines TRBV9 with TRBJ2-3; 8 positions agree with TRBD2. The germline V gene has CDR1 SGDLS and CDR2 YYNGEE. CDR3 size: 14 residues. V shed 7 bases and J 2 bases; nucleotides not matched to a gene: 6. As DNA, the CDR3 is TGTGCCAGCGTGACGGGGGGGCTCACAGATACGCAGTATTTT. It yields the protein CASVTGGLTDTQYF.

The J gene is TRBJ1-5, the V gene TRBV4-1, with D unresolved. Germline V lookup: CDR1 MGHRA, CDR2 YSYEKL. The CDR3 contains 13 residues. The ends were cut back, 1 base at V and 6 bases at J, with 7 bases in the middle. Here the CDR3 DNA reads TGCGCCAGCAGCCAAGCACAGAGTCAGCCCCAGCATTTT. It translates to CASSQAQSQPQHF.

The CDR3 is CASSPYREGADTQYF. Written as DNA, the CDR3 is TGTGCCAGCTCACCATACAGGGAAGGGGCAGATACGCAGTATTTT. V and J are TRBV18 and TRBJ2-3, with D perhaps TRBD1 (6 bases). CDR3 length: 15 residues. Trimming removed 2 bases at V and 4 bases at J, with 13 bases between. The V gene's germline CDR1 is KGHSH and CDR2 LQKENI.

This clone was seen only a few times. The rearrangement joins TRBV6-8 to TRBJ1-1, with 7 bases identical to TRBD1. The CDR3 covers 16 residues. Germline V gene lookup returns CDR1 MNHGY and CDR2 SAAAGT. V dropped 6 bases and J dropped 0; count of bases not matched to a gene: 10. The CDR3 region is CASRSGQGGMNTEAFF. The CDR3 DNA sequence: TGTGCCAGCAGAAGTGGCCAGGGGGGGATGAACACTGAAGCTTTCTTT.

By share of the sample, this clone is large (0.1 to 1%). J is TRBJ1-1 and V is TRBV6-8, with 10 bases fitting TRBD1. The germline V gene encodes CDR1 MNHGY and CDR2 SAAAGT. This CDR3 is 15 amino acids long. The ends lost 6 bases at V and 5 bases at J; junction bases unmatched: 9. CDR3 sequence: CASRSRTGGMTEAFF. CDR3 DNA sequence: TGTGCCAGCAGATCAAGGACAGGGGGGATGACTGAAGCTTTCTTT.

The CDR3 here is CASSFVFESEAGAYSYNEQFF. The CDR3 DNA reads as TGTGCCAGCAGTTTCGTATTCGAGTCGGAAGCGGGGGCCTACTCCTACAATGAGCAGTTCTTC. The chain is built from TRBV28 and TRBJ2-1, with 8 nucleotides matching TRBD2. V lost 3 bases, J lost 0 bases, and 19 bases stayed unmatched. Germline-derived CDR1 and CDR2 are MDHEN and SYDVKM. The CDR3 has 21 amino acids.

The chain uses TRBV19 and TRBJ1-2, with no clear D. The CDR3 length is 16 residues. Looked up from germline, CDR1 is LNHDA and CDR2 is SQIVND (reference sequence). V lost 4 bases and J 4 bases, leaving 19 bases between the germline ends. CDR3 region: CASSTARGLMGYGYTF. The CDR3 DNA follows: TGTGCCAGTAGTACCGCACGAGGACTCATGGGCTATGGCTACACCTTC.

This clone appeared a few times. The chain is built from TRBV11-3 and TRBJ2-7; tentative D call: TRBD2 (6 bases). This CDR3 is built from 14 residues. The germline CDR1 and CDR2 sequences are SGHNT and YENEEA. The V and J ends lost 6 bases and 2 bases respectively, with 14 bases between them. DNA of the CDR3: TGTGCCAGCAGTCGGGGGAAGGATCCCTACGAGCAGTACGTC. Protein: CASSRGKDPYEQYV.

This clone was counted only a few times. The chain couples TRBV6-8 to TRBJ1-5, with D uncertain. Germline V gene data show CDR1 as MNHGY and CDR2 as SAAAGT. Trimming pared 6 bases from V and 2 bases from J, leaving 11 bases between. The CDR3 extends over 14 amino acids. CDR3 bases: TGTGCCAGCAGGGAGGTCGGGCGCAATCAGCCCCAGCATTTT. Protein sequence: CASREVGRNQPQHF.

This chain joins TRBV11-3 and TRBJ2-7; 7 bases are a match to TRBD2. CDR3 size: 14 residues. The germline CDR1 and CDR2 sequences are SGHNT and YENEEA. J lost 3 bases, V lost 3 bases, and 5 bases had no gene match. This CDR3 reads CASSLGTTFYEQYF. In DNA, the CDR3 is TGTGCCAGCAGCTTGGGGACTACGTTCTACGAGCAGTACTTC.

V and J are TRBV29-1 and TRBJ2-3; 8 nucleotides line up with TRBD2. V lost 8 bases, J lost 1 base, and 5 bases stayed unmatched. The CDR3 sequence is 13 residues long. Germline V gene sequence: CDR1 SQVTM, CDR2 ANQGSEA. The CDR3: CSPRGAGTDTQYF. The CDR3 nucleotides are TGCAGCCCGCGGGGGGCAGGCACAGATACGCAGTATTTT.

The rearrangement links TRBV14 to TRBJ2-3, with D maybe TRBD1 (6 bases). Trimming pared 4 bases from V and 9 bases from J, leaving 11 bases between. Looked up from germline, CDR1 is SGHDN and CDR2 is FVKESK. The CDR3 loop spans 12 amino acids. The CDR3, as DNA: TGTGCCAGCAGCCTAGGGGGACCCACGCAGTATTTT. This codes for CASSLGGPTQYF.